Below are 20 T cell receptor beta chains sequenced from a single sample in a study of T cell changes during pregnancy in multiple sclerosis. The assay was immunoSEQ multiplex PCR, and TCRdb's table has in-frame clones only and misses some. Of 50,000 or so clones in the sample, around nine tenths were seen once. Sequenced here: CD4+ T cells from peripheral blood mononuclear cells, sampled before pregnancy. The receptors come from a female donor with multiple sclerosis, enrolled in a pregnancy study.

The chain recombines TRBV30 with TRBJ2-2; D is perhaps TRBD1 (6 bases). The germline V and J ends were trimmed by 3 bases and 5 bases, with 16 bases remaining between them. The CDR3 spans 15 residues. Germline CDR1 is GTSNPN and CDR2 is SVGIG (reference sequence). CDR3 sequence reads: CAWSGPAGVTGELFF. The DNA of the CDR3 is TGTGCCTGGAGCGGACCTGCAGGGGTGACCGGGGAGCTGTTTTTT.

The rearrangement joins TRBV27 to TRBJ2-3; 9 bases are a match to TRBD2. The germline V gene has CDR1 MNHEY and CDR2 SMNVEV (reference sequence). CDR3 length: 14 residues. J was trimmed by 11 bases and V by 4 bases; bases with no gene match: 10. CDR3 coding DNA: TGTGCCAGCAGTTCCGGACTAGCGACCCTAGGGCAGTATTTT. Protein sequence: CASSSGLATLGQYF.

This clone was seen only once. The rearrangement uses TRBV10-2 and TRBJ1-1; 7 nucleotides match TRBD1. Per the germline V gene, CDR1 is WSHSY and CDR2 is SAAADI. The CDR3 is 14 amino acids. V dropped 0 bases and J dropped 8; count of bases not matched to a gene: 6. Written as DNA, the CDR3 is TGCGCCAGCAGTGAGTCCGGTAGGGGGCTCGAAGCTTTCTTT. The encoded protein is CASSESGRGLEAFF.

The chain has TRBV5-5 and TRBJ1-1, with D possibly TRBD1 on 5 matching bases. Trimming removed 1 base from V and 5 bases from J, with 12 bases in between. CDR1 and CDR2 from the germline V gene are SGHKS and YYEKEE (reference sequence). This CDR3 has 14 amino acids. The DNA for the CDR3 is TGTGCCAGCAGCTTGTTGGGGGGAAGAACTGAAGCTTTCTTT. It yields the protein CASSLLGGRTEAFF. Complete variable domain (other parts from reference TRBV5-5 and TRBJ1-1): DAGVTQSPTHLIKTRGQQVTLRCSPISGHKSVSWYQQVLGQGPQFIFQYYEKEERGRGNFPDRFSARQFPNYSSELNVNALLLGDSALYLCASSLLGGRTEAFFGQGTRLTVV.

The chain joins TRBV7-2 to TRBJ2-2; 7 bases match TRBD1. The CDR3 spans 14 residues. CDR1 and CDR2 from the germline V gene are SGHTA and FQGNSA. After removal of 4 bases from V and 7 bases from J, the junction contained 6 bases not matched to a gene. The CDR3 spells CASSSDRVDGELFF. CDR3 nucleotide sequence: TGTGCCAGCAGCTCTGACAGGGTCGACGGGGAGCTGTTTTTT.

The chain carries TRBV4-3 and TRBJ1-2; weak D call: TRBD1 (5 bases). CDR1 is LGHNA and CDR2 is YSLEER in the germline V gene. V was pared by 2 bases and J by 7 bases, with 17 bases between. CDR3 length: 15 residues. The CDR3 region has the DNA TGCGCCAGCAGCCAAACGGCGGGGGTAGTGGGTGGCTACACCTTC. Translation: CASSQTAGVVGGYTF.

The J gene is TRBJ1-1, the V gene TRBV19, with D tentatively TRBD1 (6 bases). This CDR3 is 14 amino acids long. The ends were cut back, 4 bases at V and 2 bases at J, with 11 bases in the middle. Germline CDR1 and CDR2: LNHDA and SQIVND (reference sequence). The CDR3 DNA is TGTGCCAGTAGTAGAGGACAGATTAACACTGAAGCTTTCTTT. Translation gives CASSRGQINTEAFF.

The V gene is TRBV29-1, the J gene TRBJ2-3; TRBD1 aligns across 9 bases. Germline V CDR1 and CDR2: SQVTM, ANQGSEA. This CDR3 region has 14 residues. The trim removed 4 bases at V and 2 bases at J, leaving 4 bases unmatched. The CDR3 protein is CSVGQGGYTDTQYF. In DNA, the CDR3 is TGCAGCGTTGGACAGGGGGGATACACAGATACGCAGTATTTT.

V gene TRBV5-1 combines with J gene TRBJ2-1, with D perhaps matching TRBD2 (6 bases). V was cut by 5 bases and J by 9 bases, with 21 bases left in between. Germline values: CDR1 SGHRS, CDR2 YFSETQ. The length of the CDR3 is 15 residues. The CDR3: CASRWQEGTHGEQFF. The CDR3 DNA is TGCGCCAGCAGGTGGCAGGAGGGAACCCATGGTGAGCAGTTCTTC.

The chain is built from TRBV9 and TRBJ2-3, with a tentative D call TRBD2 (5 bases). The germline CDR1 and CDR2 sequences are SGDLS and YYNGEE. V was pared by 1 base and J by 3 bases, with 9 bases between. The CDR3 contains 14 residues. The CDR3 loop reads CASSVWTRTDTQYF. In DNA form, the CDR3 reads TGTGCCAGCAGCGTATGGACTCGAACAGATACGCAGTATTTT.

The CDR3 loop is CASSKEAGFFSNQPQHF. DNA for the CDR3: TGTGCCAGCAGCAAAGAGGCGGGGTTCTTTAGCAATCAGCCCCAGCATTTT. J is TRBJ1-5 and V is TRBV21-1. TRBV21-1 is an annotated pseudogene. The CDR3 consists of 17 residues.

This chain uses TRBV7-9 with TRBJ1-1; D gene uncertain. Germline-derived CDR1 and CDR2 are SEHNR and FQNEAQ (reference sequence). The CDR3 is 14 amino acids. The V end was cut by 0 bases, the J end by 5 bases, with 10 bases between. The CDR3 region is CASSLAGGHTEAFF. Here the CDR3 DNA reads TGTGCCAGCAGCTTAGCCGGTGGTCATACTGAAGCTTTCTTT.

The genes are TRBV19 and TRBJ2-1; 7 bases align to TRBD2. This CDR3 is 15 amino acids long. The germline V gene encodes CDR1 LNHDA and CDR2 SQIVND (reference sequence). Trimming removed 3 bases from V and 3 bases from J; junction bases left unmatched: 5. Written as DNA, the CDR3 is TGTGCCAGTAGTATTAAAGGGAGGGACTACAATGAGCAGTTCTTC. It yields the protein CASSIKGRDYNEQFF.

This sequence joins TRBV7-9 and TRBJ2-1, with 7 positions matching TRBD2. V dropped 5 bases and J dropped 8; count of bases not matched to a gene: 12. CDR1 is SEHNR, CDR2 FQNEAQ, per germline (reference sequence). The CDR3 loop spans 15 amino acids. The CDR3 DNA reads as TGTGCCAGCAGCCCGGGGAGGGGCGAGGTTTATGAGCAGTTCTTC. Protein product: CASSPGRGEVYEQFF.

The chain combines TRBV6-5 with TRBJ1-5; the D is unclear. V shed 0 bases and J shed 3 bases, with 9 bases lying between them. This CDR3 has 15 amino acids. CDR1 MNHEY and CDR2 SVGAGI come from the germline V gene. Here the CDR3 reads CASSYSSSFNQPQHF. CDR3 bases: TGTGCCAGCAGTTACTCTAGTAGCTTCAATCAGCCCCAGCATTTT.

This rearrangement joins TRBV4-1 to TRBJ2-1; TRBD2 matches at 10 bases. Germline CDR1 MGHRA, CDR2 YSYEKL. V was clipped by 1 base and J by 0 bases; unmatched bases: 6. This CDR3 has 18 amino acids. The CDR3 reads CASSQGSGLADSYNEQFF. The DNA of the CDR3 is TGCGCCAGCAGCCAAGGATCCGGACTAGCGGACTCCTACAATGAGCAGTTCTTC.

The rearrangement joins TRBV4-1 to TRBJ2-2, with a weak D call TRBD2 (5 bases). This CDR3 contains 17 residues. The ends were cut back, 0 bases at V and 1 base at J, with 12 bases in the middle. CDR1 MGHRA and CDR2 YSYEKL come from the germline V gene. CDR3 loop: CASSQDPRAVNTGELFF. The CDR3 DNA reads TGCGCCAGCAGCCAAGATCCGAGGGCCGTGAACACCGGGGAGCTGTTTTTT.

This clone was detected only once. This chain joins TRBV18 and TRBJ1-4, with a possible D match to TRBD1 (6 bases). Germline CDR1 and CDR2: KGHSH and LQKENI. Trimming cost V 4 bases and J 8 bases, with 11 bases left between them. This CDR3 contains 13 residues. The CDR3 loop is CASSRGTGEKLFF. The CDR3 DNA is TGTGCCAGCTCACGGGGTACAGGGGAAAAACTGTTTTTT.

As regards this clone: Other DNA sequences in the sample encode the same CDR3. This rearrangement joins TRBV7-2 to TRBJ2-5; 13 bases agree with TRBD2. The CDR3 covers 16 residues. Germline lookup yields CDR1 SGHTA and CDR2 FQGNSA. J was trimmed by 1 base and V by 1 base; bases with no gene match: 0. CDR3: CASSLGLAGGQETQYF. CDR3 in DNA: TGTGCCAGCAGCTTAGGACTAGCGGGAGGCCAAGAGACCCAGTACTTC.

V and J are TRBV5-8 and TRBJ1-1; D not resolved. V shed 5 bases and J shed 3 bases, with 5 bases lying between them. Germline CDR1 SGHTS, CDR2 YDEGEE. CDR3 length equals 11 residues. The CDR3 is CASRAYTEAFF. The DNA for the CDR3 is TGTGCCAGCAGGGCATACACTGAAGCTTTCTTT. Filled out from reference TRBV5-8 and TRBJ1-1, the complete variable domain reads EAGVTQSPTHLIKTRGQQATLRCSPISGHTSVYWYQQALGLGLQFLLWYDEGEERNRGNFPPRFSGRQFPNYSSELNVNALELEDSALYLCASRAYTEAFFGQGTRLTVV.